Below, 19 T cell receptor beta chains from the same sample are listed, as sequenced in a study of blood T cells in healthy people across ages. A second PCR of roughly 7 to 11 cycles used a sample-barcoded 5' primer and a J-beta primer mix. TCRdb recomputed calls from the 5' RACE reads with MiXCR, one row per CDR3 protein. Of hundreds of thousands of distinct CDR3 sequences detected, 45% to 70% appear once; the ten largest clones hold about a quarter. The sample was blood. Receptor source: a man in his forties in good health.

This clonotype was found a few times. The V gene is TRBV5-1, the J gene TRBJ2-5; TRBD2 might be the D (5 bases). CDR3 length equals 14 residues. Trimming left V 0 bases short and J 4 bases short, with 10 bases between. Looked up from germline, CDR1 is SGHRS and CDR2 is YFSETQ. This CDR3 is CASSLGSGRETQYF. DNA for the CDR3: TGCGCCAGCAGCTTGGGTTCGGGAAGAGAGACCCAGTACTTC.

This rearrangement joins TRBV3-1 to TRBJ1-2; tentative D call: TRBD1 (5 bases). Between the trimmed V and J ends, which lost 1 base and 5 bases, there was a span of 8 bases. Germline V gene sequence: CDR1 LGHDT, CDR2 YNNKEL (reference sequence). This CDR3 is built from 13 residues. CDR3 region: CASSQVGGYGYTF. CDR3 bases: TGTGCCAGCAGCCAAGTTGGGGGATATGGCTACACCTTC.

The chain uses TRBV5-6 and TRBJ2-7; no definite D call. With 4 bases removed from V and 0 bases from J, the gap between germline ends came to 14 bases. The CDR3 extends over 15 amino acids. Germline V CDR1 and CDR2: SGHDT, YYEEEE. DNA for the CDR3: TGTGCCAGCAGCGAGAGTGGCCTCTCCTCCTACGAGCAGTACTTC. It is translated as CASSESGLSSYEQYF. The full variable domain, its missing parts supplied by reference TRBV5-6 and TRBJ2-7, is DAGVTQSPTHLIKTRGQQVTLRCSPKSGHDTVSWYQQALGQGPQFIFQYYEEEERQRGNFPDRFSGHQFPNYSSELNVNALLLGDSALYLCASSESGLSSYEQYFGPGTRLTVT.

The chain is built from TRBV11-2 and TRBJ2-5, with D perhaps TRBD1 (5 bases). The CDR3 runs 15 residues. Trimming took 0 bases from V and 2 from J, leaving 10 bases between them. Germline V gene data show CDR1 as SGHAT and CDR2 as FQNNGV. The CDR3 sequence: CASSLDQGKQETQYF. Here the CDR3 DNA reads TGTGCCAGCAGCTTAGATCAGGGAAAACAAGAGACCCAGTACTTC.

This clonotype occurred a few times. This chain's CDR3 is CATSDSGTGIGNEQFF. In DNA form, the CDR3 reads TGTGCCACCAGTGACTCCGGGACAGGGATCGGCAATGAGCAGTTCTTC. V usage is TRBV24-1 and J usage is TRBJ2-1; 9 positions match TRBD1. V trimming: 4 bases; J trimming: 6 bases; junction bases outside the gene matches: 9. The length of the CDR3 is 16 residues. The V gene's germline CDR1 is KGHDR and CDR2 SFDVKD.

This CDR3 reads CASSNLTRASYEQYF. The CDR3 nucleotides are TGTGCCAGCAGTAATTTAACAAGGGCGAGCTACGAGCAGTACTTC. The chain carries TRBV6-6 and TRBJ2-7; D is unclear. Looked up from germline, CDR1 is MNHNY and CDR2 is SVGAGI (reference sequence). The CDR3 loop spans 15 amino acids. V was pared by 5 bases and J by 3 bases, with 17 bases between.

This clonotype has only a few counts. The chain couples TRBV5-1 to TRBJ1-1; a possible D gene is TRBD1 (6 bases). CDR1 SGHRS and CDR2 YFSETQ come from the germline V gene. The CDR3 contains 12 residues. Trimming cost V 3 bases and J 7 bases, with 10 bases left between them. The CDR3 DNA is TGCGCCAGCAGCTCACAGGGCATTGAAGCTTTCTTT. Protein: CASSSQGIEAFF.

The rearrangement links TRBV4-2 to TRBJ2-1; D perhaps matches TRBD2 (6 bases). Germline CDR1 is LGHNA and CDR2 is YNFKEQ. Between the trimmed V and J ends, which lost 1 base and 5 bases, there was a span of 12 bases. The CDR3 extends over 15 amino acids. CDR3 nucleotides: TGTGCCAGCAGCCAAGGAAGTGGCGGGGACAATGAGCAGTTCTTC. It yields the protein CASSQGSGGDNEQFF.

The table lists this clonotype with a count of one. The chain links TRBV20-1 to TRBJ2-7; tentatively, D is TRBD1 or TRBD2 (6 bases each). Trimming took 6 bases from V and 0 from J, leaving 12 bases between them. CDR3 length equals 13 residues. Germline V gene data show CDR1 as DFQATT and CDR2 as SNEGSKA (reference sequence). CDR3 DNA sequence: TGCAGTGCGGAGGGGGGAAGCTCCTACGAGCAGTACTTC. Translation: CSAEGGSSYEQYF.

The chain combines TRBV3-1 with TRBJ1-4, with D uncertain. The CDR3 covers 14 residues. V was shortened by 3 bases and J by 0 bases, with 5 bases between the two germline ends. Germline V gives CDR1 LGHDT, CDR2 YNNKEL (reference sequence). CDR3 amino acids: CASSHLATNEKLFF. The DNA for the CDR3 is TGTGCCAGCAGCCACCTTGCAACTAATGAAAAACTGTTTTTT.

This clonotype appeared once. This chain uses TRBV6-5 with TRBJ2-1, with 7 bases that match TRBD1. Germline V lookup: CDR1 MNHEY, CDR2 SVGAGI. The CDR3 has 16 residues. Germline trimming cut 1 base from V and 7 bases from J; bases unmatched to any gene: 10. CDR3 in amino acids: CASSYFQGVRSNEQFF. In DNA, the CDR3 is TGTGCCAGCAGTTACTTTCAGGGGGTAAGGTCGAATGAGCAGTTCTTC.

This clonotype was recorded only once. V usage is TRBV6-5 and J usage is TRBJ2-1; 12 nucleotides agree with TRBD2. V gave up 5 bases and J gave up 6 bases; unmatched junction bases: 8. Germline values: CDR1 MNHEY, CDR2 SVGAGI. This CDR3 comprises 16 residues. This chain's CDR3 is CASSTPTTSGSNEQFF. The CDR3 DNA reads TGTGCCAGCAGTACCCCGACGACTAGCGGGAGCAATGAGCAGTTCTTC.

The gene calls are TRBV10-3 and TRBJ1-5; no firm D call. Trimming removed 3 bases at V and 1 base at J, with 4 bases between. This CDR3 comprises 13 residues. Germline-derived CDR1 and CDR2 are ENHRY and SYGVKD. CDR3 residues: CAISDRSNQPQHF. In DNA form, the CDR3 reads TGTGCCATCAGTGACAGGAGCAATCAGCCCCAGCATTTT.

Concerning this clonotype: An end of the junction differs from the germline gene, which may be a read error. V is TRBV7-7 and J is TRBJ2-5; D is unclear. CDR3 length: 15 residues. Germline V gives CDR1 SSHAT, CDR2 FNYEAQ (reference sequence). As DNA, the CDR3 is TGTGCTAGCAGTAGTGCTGACGGCAGCCAAGAGACCCAGTACTTC. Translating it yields CASSSADGSQETQYF.

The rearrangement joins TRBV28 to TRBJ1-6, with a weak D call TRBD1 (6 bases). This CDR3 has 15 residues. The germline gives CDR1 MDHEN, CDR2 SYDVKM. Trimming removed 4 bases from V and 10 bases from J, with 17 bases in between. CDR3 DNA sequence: TGTGCCAGCAGTTCGCTGGGGGCCCAGGGGTCACCCCTCCACTTT. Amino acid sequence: CASSSLGAQGSPLHF.

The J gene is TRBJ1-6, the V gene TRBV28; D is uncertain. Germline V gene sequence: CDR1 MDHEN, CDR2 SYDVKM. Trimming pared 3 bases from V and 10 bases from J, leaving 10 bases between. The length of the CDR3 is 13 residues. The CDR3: CASSFGSWSPLHF. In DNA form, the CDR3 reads TGTGCCAGCAGTTTTGGATCTTGGTCACCCCTCCACTTT.

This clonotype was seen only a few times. The CDR3 region has the DNA TGTGCCAGCTCACCAAACAGGGGGCCCCAAGAGACCCAGTACTTC. Translation: CASSPNRGPQETQYF. The chain is built from TRBV18 and TRBJ2-5; TRBD1 aligns across 9 bases. The V gene end was trimmed by 2 bases and the J gene end by 1 base; junction bases not matched to a gene: 2. This CDR3 contains 15 residues. The germline V gene encodes CDR1 KGHSH and CDR2 LQKENI.

The CDR3 region is CASRLGALYNEQFF. CDR3 sequence (DNA): TGTGCCAGCAGACTGGGGGCGTTATACAATGAGCAGTTCTTC. V gene TRBV27 combines with J gene TRBJ2-1, with a tentative D call TRBD1 (6 bases). The CDR3 totals 14 residues. V lost 6 bases and J lost 4, with 13 bases in between. Germline CDR1 and CDR2: MNHEY and SMNVEV (reference sequence).

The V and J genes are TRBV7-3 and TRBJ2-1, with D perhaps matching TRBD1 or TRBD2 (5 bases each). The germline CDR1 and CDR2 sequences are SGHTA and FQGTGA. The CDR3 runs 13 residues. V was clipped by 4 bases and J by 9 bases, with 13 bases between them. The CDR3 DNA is TGTGCCAGCAGCTCCCCGGGACGAAGTGAGCAGTTCTTC. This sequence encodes CASSSPGRSEQFF.